This T cell receptor beta chain originates from a study of T cells in Graves' hyperthyroidism and ophthalmopathy. The investigators amplified TCR beta CDR3 regions from RNA transcripts. Primed by the HTBI set, a first-round RT-PCR was run on the TCR CDR3. Using its own MiXCR run on the multiplex PCR reads, TCRdb lists one record per CDR3 protein. The sample lists 550,000 to 700,000 distinct CDR3 sequences; approximately 44% were seen once. Lactation, pregnancy, other autoimmune disease or uncontrolled infection excluded patients. Diagnostic decisions used clinical symptoms, serum thyroxine and TRAb, thyroid ultrasound and orbital computed tomography. This clonotype was detected many times. Its specificity is not known. V was cut by 0 bases and J by 3 bases, with 4 bases left in between. The CDR3 loop spans 13 amino acids. Germline CDR1 and CDR2: SGDLS and YYNGEE. Broader study findings: Ophthalmopathy was model-predicted a median about 6 months pre-onset. A model using 13 V-J features told ophthalmopathy apart from stable hyperthyroidism.

This receptor was obtained from an adult woman with Graves' disease, either hyperthyroidism or ophthalmopathy (not recorded which). The chain combines TRBV9 with TRBJ1-5; D unclear. The specimen sequenced was peripheral blood or thyroid tissue (not recorded which). CDR3 in DNA: TGTGCCAGCAGCGTAGCCCTCAATCAGCCCCAGCATTTT. It specifies CASSVALNQPQHF.